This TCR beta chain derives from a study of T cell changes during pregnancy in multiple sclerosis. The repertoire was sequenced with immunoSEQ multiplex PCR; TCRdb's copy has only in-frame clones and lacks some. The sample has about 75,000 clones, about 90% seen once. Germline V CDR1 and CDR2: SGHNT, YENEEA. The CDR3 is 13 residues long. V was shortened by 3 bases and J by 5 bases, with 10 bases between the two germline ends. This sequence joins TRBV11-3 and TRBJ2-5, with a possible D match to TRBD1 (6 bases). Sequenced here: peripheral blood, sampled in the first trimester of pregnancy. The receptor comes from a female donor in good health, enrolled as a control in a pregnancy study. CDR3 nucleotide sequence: TGTGCCAGCAGCTTCACAGGGACGGAGACCCAGTACTTC. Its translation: CASSFTGTETQYF.